Listed below are T cell receptor beta chains from one sample, sequenced in a study of Graves' ophthalmopathy and Graves' hyperthyroidism. A single record per CDR3 protein comes from TCRdb applying MiXCR to the multiplex PCR reads. The sample gives about 620,000 distinct CDR3 sequences, 22% of which show up once; approximately 6.9% is in the top ten. Sequencing was performed on peripheral blood. These receptors were taken from a woman aged 18-29 years with stable Graves' hyperthyroidism. Some clones in this sample may be carry-over from other donors' samples. Both conserved end residues are part of each CDR3. D genes are given only for firm matches. Clone size is shown for a subset of rows, as once, few, many or a class of expanded clone.

V	D	J	size	CDR3	DNA
TRBV20-1	TRBD1	TRBJ1-1	few	CSAITNRGRGTEAFF	TGCAGTGCAATTACTAACAGGGGGCGCGGGACTGAAGCTTTCTTT
TRBV7-8	-	TRBJ1-2	-	CASSLDLANGYTF	TGTGCCAGCAGCTTAGATCTCGCTAATGGCTACACCTTC
TRBV6-1	-	TRBJ2-7	once	CASSELQAYEQYF	TGTGCCAGCAGTGAACTACAGGCCTACGAGCAGTACTTC
TRBV7-9	TRBD1	TRBJ2-5	many	CASSAGGGETQYF	TGTGCCAGCAGTGCAGGGGGCGGTGAGACCCAGTACTTC
TRBV13	-	TRBJ1-6	-	CASSLNPTRDYNSPLHF	TGTGCCAGCAGCCTGAACCCCACGCGAGACTATAATTCACCCCTCCACTTT
TRBV6-1	-	TRBJ1-6	-	CASSFQFSPLHF	TGTGCCAGCAGTTTTCAGTTTTCACCCCTCCACTTT
TRBV6-1	-	TRBJ1-2	-	CASSPRRTQDYGYTF	TGTGCCAGCAGCCCCAGACGGACCCAGGACTATGGCTACACCTTC
TRBV7-2	TRBD2	TRBJ2-7	-	CASSPNSGNEQYF	TGTGCCAGCAGCCCAAATAGCGGGAACGAGCAGTACTTC
TRBV29-1	-	TRBJ1-5	many	CSVGTRQDQPQHF	TGCAGCGTTGGGACACGCCAGGATCAGCCCCAGCATTTT
TRBV20-1	-	TRBJ2-5	-	CSALHGDTQETQYF	TGCAGTGCTTTACATGGGGACACCCAAGAGACCCAGTACTTC
TRBV6-5	-	TRBJ2-2	many	CASSYGSGAVNTGELFF	TGTGCCAGCAGTTACGGCTCGGGGGCAGTTAACACCGGGGAGCTGTTTTTT
TRBV29-1	-	TRBJ1-2	-	CSVGDAENYGYTF	TGCAGCGTTGGGGATGCAGAAAACTATGGCTACACCTTC
TRBV4-3	TRBD1	TRBJ1-5	few	CASSQDWTGGNQPQHF	TGCGCCAGCAGCCAAGATTGGACAGGGGGCAATCAGCCCCAGCATTTT
TRBV6-2/TRBV6-3	-	TRBJ2-7	many	CASSPDRGHAYEQYF	TGTGCCAGCAGTCCCGACAGAGGCCATGCCTACGAGCAGTACTTC
TRBV6-1	-	TRBJ2-2	many	CASRDSGNTGELFF	TGTGCCAGCCGGGATAGCGGGAACACCGGGGAGCTGTTTTTT
TRBV30	-	TRBJ1-2	many	CAYQPGADGYTF	TGTGCCTACCAACCGGGGGCGGATGGCTACACCTTC
TRBV12-5	-	TRBJ2-7	-	CASGLKVRRQASYEQYF	TGTGCTAGTGGTTTGAAAGTACGAAGGCAGGCATCCTACGAGCAGTACTTC
TRBV20-1	TRBD1	TRBJ1-2	many	CSARDVQGYGYTF	TGCAGTGCTAGAGACGTACAGGGGTATGGCTACACCTTC
TRBV6-4	-	TRBJ2-2	many	CASSDPSTGELFF	TGTGCCAGCAGTGACCCTAGCACCGGGGAGCTGTTTTTT
TRBV6-5	TRBD2	TRBJ2-2	many	CASSYRLLADYTGELFF	TGTGCCAGCAGTTATCGGCTACTAGCGGACTACACCGGGGAGCTGTTTTTT
TRBV6-1	TRBD1	TRBJ1-5	many	CASSWAGPQGQGPQHF	TGTGCCAGCAGCTGGGCTGGCCCACAGGGACAGGGGCCCCAGCATTTT
TRBV12-3/TRBV12-4	TRBD1	TRBJ1-2	many	CASSQGDGYTF	TGTGCCAGCAGCCAGGGGGACGGCTACACCTTC
TRBV7-2	-	TRBJ1-5	-	CASSLGEGWDQPQHF	TGTGCCAGCAGCTTAGGGGAGGGGTGGGATCAGCCCCAGCATTTT
TRBV12-3/TRBV12-4	-	TRBJ1-6	many	CASSLTGDNSPLHF	TGTGCCAGCAGTCTAACAGGAGATAATTCACCCCTCCACTTT
TRBV12-3/TRBV12-4	-	TRBJ1-6	many	CASSNRVFHSPLHF	TGTGCCAGCAGTAACAGGGTGTTTCATTCACCCCTCCACTTT
TRBV6-5	TRBD1	TRBJ1-5	many	CASSYRTGLQPQHF	TGTGCCAGCAGTTACAGGACAGGGCTTCAGCCCCAGCATTTT
TRBV4-2	-	TRBJ1-1	-	CASSQVQVGVGDEAFF	TGTGCCAGCAGCCAGGTCCAGGTTGGGGTGGGGGATGAAGCTTTCTTT
TRBV5-1	-	TRBJ2-5	-	CASSLEGLAETQYF	TGCGCCAGCAGCTTGGAAGGCCTAGCGGAGACCCAGTACTTC
TRBV11-2	-	TRBJ2-2	few	CASSLETTTGELFF	TGTGCCAGCAGCTTAGAGACAACCACCGGGGAGCTGTTTTTT
TRBV13	TRBD2	TRBJ2-5	-	CASSPSGRDQETQYF	TGTGCCAGCAGCCCGAGCGGGAGGGACCAAGAGACCCAGTACTTC
TRBV5-1	-	TRBJ1-1	-	CASYQDTEAFF	TGCGCCAGCTACCAGGACACTGAAGCTTTCTTT
TRBV12-3/TRBV12-4	-	TRBJ1-1	once	CASSLSRDYTEAFF	TGTGCCAGCAGTTTATCGAGGGACTACACTGAAGCTTTCTTT
TRBV12-3/TRBV12-4	-	TRBJ2-4	many	CASSSPGGAKNIQYF	TGTGCCAGCAGTAGCCCTGGGGGAGCCAAAAACATTCAGTACTTC
TRBV12-3/TRBV12-4	-	TRBJ1-6	-	CASSLSPPRGGASPLHF	TGTGCCAGCAGTTTAAGCCCCCCCAGGGGAGGAGCTTCACCCCTCCACTTT
TRBV7-9	TRBD1	TRBJ2-7	-	CASSSRQGYNEGYEQYF	TGTGCCAGCAGCTCACGACAGGGGTATAACGAGGGCTACGAGCAGTACTTC
TRBV6-1	-	TRBJ2-7	-	CASSDTTGVGNEQYF	TGTGCCAGCAGCGACACGACAGGCGTGGGTAACGAGCAGTACTTC
TRBV19	-	TRBJ2-5	-	CASSIPGHETQYF	TGTGCCAGTAGTATACCCGGGCACGAGACCCAGTACTTC
TRBV6-1	TRBD1	TRBJ2-7	-	CASSHRQGPYEQYF	TGTGCCAGCAGCCATAGACAGGGCCCCTACGAGCAGTACTTC
TRBV6-1	-	TRBJ1-5	few	CASSGWGNQPQHF	TGTGCCAGCAGTGGCTGGGGAAATCAGCCCCAGCATTTT
TRBV5-1	-	TRBJ1-5	-	CASSLVPGQNQPQHF	TGCGCCAGCAGCTTGGTTCCAGGGCAGAATCAGCCCCAGCATTTT
TRBV20-1	-	TRBJ1-1	many	CSATTGEVPNLTEAFF	TGCAGTGCTACGACAGGCGAGGTACCAAATCTCACTGAAGCTTTCTTT
TRBV11-2	-	TRBJ2-7	-	CASSFLNSYEQYF	TGTGCCAGCAGCTTTTTGAATTCCTACGAGCAGTACTTC
TRBV28	-	TRBJ1-2	many	CASSLGLGGYGYTF	TGTGCCAGCAGTTTAGGTCTGGGGGGCTATGGCTACACCTTC
TRBV6-1	-	TRBJ2-7	many	CASSEARLYGSYEQYF	TGTGCCAGCAGTGAAGCGCGGTTGTACGGCTCCTACGAGCAGTACTTC
TRBV5-6	-	TRBJ2-5	-	CASSSGTYSGTQYF	TGTGCCAGCAGCTCGGGGACTTATTCGGGGACCCAGTACTTC
TRBV6-5	-	TRBJ2-2	-	CASSSEETNTGELFF	TGTGCCAGCAGTTCTGAGGAAACGAACACCGGGGAGCTGTTTTTT
TRBV20-1	TRBD2	TRBJ2-2	many	CSARDARGSLTGELFF	TGCAGTGCTAGAGATGCGCGCGGGAGCCTCACCGGGGAGCTGTTTTTT
TRBV11-1	-	TRBJ1-1	-	CASSLALDRNTEAFF	TGTGCCAGCAGCTTAGCCCTGGACAGGAACACTGAAGCTTTCTTT
TRBV7-2	TRBD1	TRBJ2-5	-	CASSGRQGTETQYF	TGTGCCAGCAGCGGCAGACAGGGGACAGAGACCCAGTACTTC
TRBV28	-	TRBJ2-7	-	CASSFHTRIYEQYF	TGTGCCAGCAGTTTCCATACACGAATATACGAGCAGTACTTC
TRBV6-2/TRBV6-3	TRBD1	TRBJ1-2	-	CASSYFPLPTGEINYGYTF	TGTGCCAGCAGTTACTTTCCACTCCCGACAGGGGAAATTAACTATGGCTACACCTTC
TRBV2	-	TRBJ1-1	-	CASSYRDNTEAFF	TGTGCCAGCAGTTACCGGGACAACACTGAAGCTTTCTTT
TRBV28	TRBD2	TRBJ2-7	-	CASSRLAGAVEQYF	TGTGCCAGCAGTAGACTAGCGGGGGCCGTCGAGCAGTACTTC
TRBV12-3/TRBV12-4	-	TRBJ1-5	few	CASRSGPKNQPQHF	TGTGCCAGCCGATCGGGACCGAAAAATCAGCCCCAGCATTTT
TRBV20-1	-	TRBJ2-7	many	CSAIPQGAIYEQYF	TGCAGTGCTATCCCCCAAGGGGCTATTTACGAGCAGTACTTC